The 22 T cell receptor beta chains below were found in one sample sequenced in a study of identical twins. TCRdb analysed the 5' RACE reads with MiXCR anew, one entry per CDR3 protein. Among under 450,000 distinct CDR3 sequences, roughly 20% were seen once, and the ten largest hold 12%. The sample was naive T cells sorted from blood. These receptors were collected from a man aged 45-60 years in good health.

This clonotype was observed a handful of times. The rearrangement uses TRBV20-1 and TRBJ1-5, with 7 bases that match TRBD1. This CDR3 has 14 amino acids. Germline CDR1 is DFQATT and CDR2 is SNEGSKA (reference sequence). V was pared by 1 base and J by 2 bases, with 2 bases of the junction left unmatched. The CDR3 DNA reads TGCAGTGCTAGAGTTCAGGGGGGCAATCAGCCCCAGCATTTT. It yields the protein CSARVQGGNQPQHF.

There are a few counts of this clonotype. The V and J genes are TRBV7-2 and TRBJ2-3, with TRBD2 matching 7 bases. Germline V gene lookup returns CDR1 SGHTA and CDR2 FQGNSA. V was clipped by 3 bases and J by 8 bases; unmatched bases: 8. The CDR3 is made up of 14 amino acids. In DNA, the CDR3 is TGTGCCAGCAGCTTTAGCCCCCGCGGGGGTACGCAGTATTTT. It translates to CASSFSPRGGTQYF.

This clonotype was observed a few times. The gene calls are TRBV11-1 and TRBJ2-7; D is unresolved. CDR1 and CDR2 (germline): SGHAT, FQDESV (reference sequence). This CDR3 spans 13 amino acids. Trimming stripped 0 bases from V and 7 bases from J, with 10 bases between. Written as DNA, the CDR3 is TGTGCCAGCAGCTTAGCCTTTCTTGCGGAGCAGTACTTC. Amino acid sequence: CASSLAFLAEQYF.

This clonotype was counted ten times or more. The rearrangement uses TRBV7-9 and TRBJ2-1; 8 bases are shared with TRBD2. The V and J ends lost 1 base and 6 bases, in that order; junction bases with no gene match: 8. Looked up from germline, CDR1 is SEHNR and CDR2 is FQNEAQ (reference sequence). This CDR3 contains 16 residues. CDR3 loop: CASSLGRGGFVNEQFF. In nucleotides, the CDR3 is TGTGCCAGCAGCTTAGGTCGGGGGGGATTCGTCAATGAGCAGTTCTTC. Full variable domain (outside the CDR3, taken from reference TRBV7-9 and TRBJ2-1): DTGVSQNPRHKITKRGQNVTFRCDPISEHNRLYWYRQTLGQGPEFLTYFQNEAQLEKSRLLSDRFSAERPKGSFSTLEIQRTEQGDSAMYLCASSLGRGGFVNEQFFGPGTRLTVL.

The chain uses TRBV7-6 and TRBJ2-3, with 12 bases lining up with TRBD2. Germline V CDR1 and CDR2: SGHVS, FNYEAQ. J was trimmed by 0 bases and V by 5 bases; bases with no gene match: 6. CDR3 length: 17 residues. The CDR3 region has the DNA TGTGCCAGCAGCGAGCTAGCGGGAGGGCCCAGCACAGATACGCAGTATTTT. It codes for CASSELAGGPSTDTQYF.

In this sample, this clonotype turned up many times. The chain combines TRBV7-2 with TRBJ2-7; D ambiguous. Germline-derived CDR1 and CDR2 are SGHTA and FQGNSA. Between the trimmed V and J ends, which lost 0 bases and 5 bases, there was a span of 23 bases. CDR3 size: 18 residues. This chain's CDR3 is CASSLAFIGPNIVHEQYF. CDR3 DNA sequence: TGTGCCAGCAGCTTAGCCTTTATCGGACCAAACATAGTCCACGAGCAGTACTTC.

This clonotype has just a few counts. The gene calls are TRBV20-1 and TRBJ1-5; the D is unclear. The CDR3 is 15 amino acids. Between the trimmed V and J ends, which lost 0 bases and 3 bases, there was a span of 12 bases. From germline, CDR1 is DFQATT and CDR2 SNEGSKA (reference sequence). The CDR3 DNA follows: TGCAGTGCTAGAGAAAGAGGGCTGAACAATCAGCCCCAGCATTTT. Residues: CSARERGLNNQPQHF.

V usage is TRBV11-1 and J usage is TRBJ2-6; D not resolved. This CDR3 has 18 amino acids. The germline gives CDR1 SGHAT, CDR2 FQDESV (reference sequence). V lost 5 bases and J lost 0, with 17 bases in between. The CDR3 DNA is TGTGCCAGCAGCCCGGTGGGATGGGAACCCTCTGGGGCCAACGTCCTGACTTTC. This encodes CASSPVGWEPSGANVLTF.

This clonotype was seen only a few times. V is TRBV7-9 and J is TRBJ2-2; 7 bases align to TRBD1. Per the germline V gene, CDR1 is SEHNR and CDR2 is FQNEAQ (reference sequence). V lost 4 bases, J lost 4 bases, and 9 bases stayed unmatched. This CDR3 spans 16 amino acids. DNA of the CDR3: TGTGCCAGCAGCTCCCGAACAGGGGCACTCACCGGGGAGCTGTTTTTT. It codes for CASSSRTGALTGELFF.

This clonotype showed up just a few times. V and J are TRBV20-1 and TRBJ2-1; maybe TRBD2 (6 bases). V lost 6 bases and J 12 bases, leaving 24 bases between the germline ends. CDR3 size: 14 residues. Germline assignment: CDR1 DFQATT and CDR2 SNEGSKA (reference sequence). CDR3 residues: CSAVVLRLSSGQFF. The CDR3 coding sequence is TGCAGTGCCGTAGTACTCCGTCTTAGTAGCGGGCAGTTCTTC.

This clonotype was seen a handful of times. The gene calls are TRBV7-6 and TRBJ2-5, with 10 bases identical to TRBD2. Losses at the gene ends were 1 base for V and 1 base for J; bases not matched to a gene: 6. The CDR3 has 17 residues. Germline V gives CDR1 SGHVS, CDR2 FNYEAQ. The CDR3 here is CASSLELAGELQETQYF. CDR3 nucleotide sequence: TGTGCCAGCAGCTTAGAGCTAGCGGGGGAACTCCAAGAGACCCAGTACTTC.

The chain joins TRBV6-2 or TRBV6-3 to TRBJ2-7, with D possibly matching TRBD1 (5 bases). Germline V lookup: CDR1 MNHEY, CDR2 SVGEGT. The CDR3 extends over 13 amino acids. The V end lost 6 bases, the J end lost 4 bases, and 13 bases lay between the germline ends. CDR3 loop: CASSKPQGYEQYF. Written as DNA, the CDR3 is TGTGCCAGCAGCAAGCCTCAGGGTTACGAGCAGTACTTC.

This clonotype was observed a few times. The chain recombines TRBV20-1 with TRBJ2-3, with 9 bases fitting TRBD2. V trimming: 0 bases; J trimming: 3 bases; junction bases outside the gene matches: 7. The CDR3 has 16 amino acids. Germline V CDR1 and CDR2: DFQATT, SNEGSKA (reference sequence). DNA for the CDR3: TGCAGTGCTAGAGATACCGCGGGAGGGTTAACAGATACGCAGTATTTT. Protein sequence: CSARDTAGGLTDTQYF.

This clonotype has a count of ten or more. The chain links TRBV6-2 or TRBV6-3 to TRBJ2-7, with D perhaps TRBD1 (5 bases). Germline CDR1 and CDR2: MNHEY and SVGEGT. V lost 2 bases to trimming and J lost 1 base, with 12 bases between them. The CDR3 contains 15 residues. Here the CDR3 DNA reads TGTGCCAGCAGTTACAGGACACAGCCTTCCTACGAGCAGTACTTC. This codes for CASSYRTQPSYEQYF.

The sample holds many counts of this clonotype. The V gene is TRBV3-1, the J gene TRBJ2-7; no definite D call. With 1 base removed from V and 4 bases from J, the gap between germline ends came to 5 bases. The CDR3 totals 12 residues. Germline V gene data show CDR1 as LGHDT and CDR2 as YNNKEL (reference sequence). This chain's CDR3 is CASSQVGYEQYF. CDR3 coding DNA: TGTGCCAGCAGCCAAGTGGGGTACGAGCAGTACTTC.

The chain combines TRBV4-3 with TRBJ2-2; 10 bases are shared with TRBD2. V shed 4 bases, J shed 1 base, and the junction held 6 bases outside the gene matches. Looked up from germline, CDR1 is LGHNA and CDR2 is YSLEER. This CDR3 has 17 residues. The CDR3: CASSLELAGENTGELFF. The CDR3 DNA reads TGCGCCAGCAGCCTTGAGCTAGCGGGGGAGAACACCGGGGAGCTGTTTTTT.

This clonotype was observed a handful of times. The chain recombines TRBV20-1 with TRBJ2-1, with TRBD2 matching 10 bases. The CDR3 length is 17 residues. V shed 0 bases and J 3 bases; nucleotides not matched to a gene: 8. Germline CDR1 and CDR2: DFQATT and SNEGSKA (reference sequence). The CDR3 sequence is CSARDALAGALYNEQFF. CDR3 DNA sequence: TGCAGTGCTAGAGATGCCCTAGCGGGGGCCCTCTACAATGAGCAGTTCTTC.

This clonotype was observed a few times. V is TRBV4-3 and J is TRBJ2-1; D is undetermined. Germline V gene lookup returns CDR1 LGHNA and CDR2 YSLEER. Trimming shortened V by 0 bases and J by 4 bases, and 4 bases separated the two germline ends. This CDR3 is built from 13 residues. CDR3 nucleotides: TGCGCCAGCAGCCAAGACCAATACAATGAGCAGTTCTTC. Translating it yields CASSQDQYNEQFF.

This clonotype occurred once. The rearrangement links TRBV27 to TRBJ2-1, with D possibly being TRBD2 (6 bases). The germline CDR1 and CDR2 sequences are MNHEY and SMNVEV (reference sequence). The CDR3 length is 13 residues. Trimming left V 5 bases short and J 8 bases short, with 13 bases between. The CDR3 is CASSRDLGYEQFF. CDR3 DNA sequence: TGTGCCAGCAGTAGGGACTTGGGGTATGAGCAGTTCTTC.

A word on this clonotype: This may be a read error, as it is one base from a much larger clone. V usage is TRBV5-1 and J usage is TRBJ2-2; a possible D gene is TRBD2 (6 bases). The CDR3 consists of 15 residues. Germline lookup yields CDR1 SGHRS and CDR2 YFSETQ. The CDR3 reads CASSNRLPNTGGLFF. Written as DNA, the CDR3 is TGCGCCAGCAGTAACAGGCTCCCGAACACCGGGGGGCTGTTTTTT.

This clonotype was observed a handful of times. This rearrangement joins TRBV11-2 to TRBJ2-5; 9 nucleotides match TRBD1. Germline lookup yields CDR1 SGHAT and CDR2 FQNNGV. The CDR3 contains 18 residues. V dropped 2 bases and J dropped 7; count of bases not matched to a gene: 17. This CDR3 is CASSLPPTGGSRLGTQYF. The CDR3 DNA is TGTGCCAGCAGCTTACCCCCTACAGGGGGCAGTCGCCTGGGGACCCAGTACTTC.

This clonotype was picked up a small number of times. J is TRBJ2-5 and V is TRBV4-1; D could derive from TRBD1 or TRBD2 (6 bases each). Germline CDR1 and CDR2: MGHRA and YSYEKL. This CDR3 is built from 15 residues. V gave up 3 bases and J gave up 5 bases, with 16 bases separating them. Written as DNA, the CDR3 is TGCGCCAGCAGCCAGGAGGGGGTCCGACCGGAGACCCAGTACTTC. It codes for CASSQEGVRPETQYF.